The sequence of this T cell receptor (beta chain) was determined in a study of tissue T cells after allogeneic stem cell transplantation. Sequencing of TCRbeta CDR3 at survey depth gave sequences and template counts. The data were produced by immunoSEQ multiplex PCR, yet TCRdb's version contains in-frame clones alone and is incomplete. The sample holds tens of thousands of clones, around 70% seen once. To note about this clone: What it binds is unknown. The listed genes are named as in mouse. The missing CDR3 end, 1 residue past where the read stops, is filled in from the germline J gene.

Germline V gives CDR1 NNHNN, CDR2 SYGAGS (reference sequence). This CDR3 contains 15 residues. V was clipped by 3 bases and J by 4 bases; unmatched bases: 1. Study-wide results and limits: Motif-based clustering found tissue-specific repertoire signatures shared across patients, though few clones were shared. Anatomically similar tissues had similar TCR repertoires within each patient.

The clonotype comes from a female BALB/c mouse in good health. MHC haplotype: H2-d. The sequencing input was spleen. This chain joins TRBV13-2 and TRBJ1-6, with 10 bases identical to TRBD1. TRBJ1-6 carries the ORF label, with uncertain function. The CDR3: CASGGTGGYNSPLYF. The covered CDR3 bases are TGTGCCAGCGGTGGGACAGGGGGTTATAATTCGCCCCTCTAC.